These T cell receptor beta chains were read from a single sample in a study of cytomegalovirus exposure and HLA in healthy donors. Clones were read by immunoSEQ multiplex PCR, and TCRdb kept only the in-frame ones, dropping some. The sample table sets out some 200,000 clones. The sample taken for sequencing was PBMCs. These receptors were taken from a boy younger than 18 in good health and CMV-seronegative. Each CDR3 is given with its conserved first and last residue.

j_call v_call cdr3_aa
TRBJ2-1 TRBV11-2 CASGGVRGEQFF
TRBJ2-2 TRBV4-1 CASSQRTGESANTGELFF
TRBJ1-3 TRBV2 CASSESGGLSGNTIYF
TRBJ1-5 TRBV6-5 CASSRQDPRQPQHF
TRBJ1-2 TRBV18 CASSASPGQPITRGYAF
TRBJ2-1 TRBV7-8 CASSFGSSYNEQFF
TRBJ2-7 TRBV4-3 CASGKTKQGAYEQYF
TRBJ2-7 TRBV30 CAWSVRDRRTYEQYF
TRBJ2-3 TRBV12-2 CASRSPADTQYF
TRBJ2-7 TRBV5-1 CASSFGQGRSYEQYF
TRBJ1-1 TRBV30 CAWKGQGAVRTEAFF
TRBJ1-2 TRBV28 CASSLGVRRGNYGYTF
TRBJ1-1 TRBV18 CASLGTGGTEAFF
TRBJ1-2 TRBV6-1 CASSVDRGQGYTF
TRBJ2-5 TRBV15 CATSRGSRASGGETQYF
TRBJ2-3 TRBV6-1 CASSNGQGRIDTQYF
TRBJ2-3 TRBV5-1 CASSLGRQYTDTQYF
. TRBV28 CASSLSPSTYEQYF
TRBJ1-5 TRBV27 CASSWDRDQPQHF
TRBJ2-3 TRBV5-1 CASSFERGDSTDTQYF
TRBJ2-7 TRBV11-2 CASSPMAGARDEQYF
TRBJ1-2 TRBV19 CASRAGSNYGYTF
TRBJ1-2 TRBV28 CASTRGNYGYTF
TRBJ1-1 TRBV27 CASSRPTAMNTEAFF
. TRBV7-9 CASSLEGGIRYEQYF
TRBJ1-6 TRBV7-9 CASSRDPYNSPLHF
TRBJ2-6 TRBV2 CATTTGSSPGANVLTF
TRBJ2-1 TRBV18 CASSPQGSYNEQFF
TRBJ2-2 TRBV11-2 CASSLAPRGYTGELFF
TRBJ1-2 TRBV4-1 CASSQDPAGGLYGYTF
TRBJ2-1 TRBV6-1 CASSPLEGEQFF
TRBJ1-3 TRBV13 CASSLDRPSGNTIYF
TRBJ2-7 TRBV7-2 CASSLLRGTYEQYF
TRBJ1-2 TRBV6-5 CASSQTGKANYGYTF
TRBJ1-1 TRBV5-4 CASSLGYRGMNTEAFF
. TRBV19 CASSTPGTAVYEQYF
TRBJ2-3 TRBV5-8 CASSLRLAGGQGTQYF
TRBJ2-1 TRBV7-9 CASSPTWGTVYEQFF
TRBJ2-3 TRBV6-4 CASSDSTSGGDTQYF
TRBJ2-7 TRBV28 CASISGRDTYEQYF
TRBJ1-1 TRBV5-1 CASSLAGGVEAFF